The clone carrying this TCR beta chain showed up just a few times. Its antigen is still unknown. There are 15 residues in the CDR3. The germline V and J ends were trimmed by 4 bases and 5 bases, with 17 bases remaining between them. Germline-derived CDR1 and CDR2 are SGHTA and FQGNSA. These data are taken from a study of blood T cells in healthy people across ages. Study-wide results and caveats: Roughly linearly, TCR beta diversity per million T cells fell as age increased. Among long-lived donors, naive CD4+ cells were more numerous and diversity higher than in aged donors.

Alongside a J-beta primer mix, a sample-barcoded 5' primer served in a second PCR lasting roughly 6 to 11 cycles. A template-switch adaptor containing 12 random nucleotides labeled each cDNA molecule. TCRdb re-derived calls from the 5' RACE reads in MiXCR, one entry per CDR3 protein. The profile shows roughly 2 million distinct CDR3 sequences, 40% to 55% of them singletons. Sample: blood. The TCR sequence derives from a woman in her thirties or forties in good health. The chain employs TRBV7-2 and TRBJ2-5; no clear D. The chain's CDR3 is CASSSSDSIRETQYF. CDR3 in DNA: TGTGCCAGCAGCTCCTCCGATTCAATCAGGGAGACCCAGTACTTC.